Listed below are T cell receptor beta chains from one sample, sequenced in a study of cytomegalovirus exposure and HLA in healthy donors. TCRdb keeps only in-frame clones here, not all; method: immunoSEQ multiplex PCR. Of 100,000 to 120,000 clones in the sample, roughly 88% were seen once. Sequencing input: PBMCs. These receptors all come from a woman aged 18-29 years in good health and CMV-seronegative. Both conserved end residues are part of each CDR3. The D gene is left open where the match is weak. Rows may omit the clone size; those that give it use once, few, many or a size class.

V	D	size	J	CDR3	DNA
TRBV4-1	TRBD2	once	TRBJ2-7	CASSQDRLAHEQYF	TGCGCCAGCAGCCAAGACCGACTAGCCCACGAGCAGTACTTC
TRBV6-6	TRBD1	.	TRBJ1-2	CASSYRDSRYGYTF	TGTGCCAGCAGTTACCGGGACAGCCGCTACGGCTACACCTTC
TRBV6-1	TRBD1	few	TRBJ1-2	CASSGTGGSNYGYTF	TGTGCCAGCAGTGGGACAGGGGGTTCTAACTATGGCTACACCTTC
TRBV6-1	.	.	TRBJ1-5	CASSGGLDNQPQHF	TGTGCCAGCAGTGGAGGGTTGGACAATCAGCCCCAGCATTTT
TRBV5-4	TRBD2	.	TRBJ2-2	CASSPSRAGGRVGELFF	TGTGCCAGCAGCCCCTCTCGGGCGGGGGGGCGTGTCGGGGAGCTGTTTTTT
TRBV30	.	few	TRBJ1-2	CAQRQDPRGYTF	TGTGCCCAGCGACAGGACCCTCGAGGCTACACCTTC
TRBV5-1	.	.	TRBJ2-2	CASSFEQATGELFF	TGCGCCAGCAGTTTCGAACAGGCTACCGGGGAGCTGTTTTTT
TRBV9	TRBD1	.	TRBJ2-7	CASSPGTGEEEQYF	TGTGCCAGCAGCCCTGGGACAGGGGAAGAGGAGCAGTACTTC
TRBV15	.	.	TRBJ1-6	CATSRELSGGWTLHF	TGTGCCACCAGCAGGGAATTAAGCGGGGGATGGACCCTCCACTTT
TRBV28	.	.	TRBJ1-1	CASSGGTEAFF	TGTGCCAGCAGCGGGGGCACTGAAGCTTTCTTT
TRBV30	.	.	TRBJ2-7	CAWRGGANYEQYF	TGTGCCTGGAGGGGGGGAGCAAATTACGAGCAGTACTTC
TRBV7-9	TRBD1	.	TRBJ1-2	CASSSWDRGPNYGYTF	TGTGCCAGCAGCTCCTGGGACAGGGGGCCTAACTATGGCTACACCTTC
TRBV11-1	.	.	TRBJ2-2	CASSLRGADTGELFF	TGTGCCAGCAGCTTACGGGGGGCTGACACCGGGGAGCTGTTTTTT
TRBV10-3	TRBD1	.	TRBJ2-2	CAIQGASGVELFF	TGTGCCATACAGGGGGCAAGTGGGGTGGAGCTGTTTTTT
TRBV30	.	.	TRBJ1-1	CAWSVLTEAFF	TGTGCCTGGAGTGTACTAACAGAAGCTTTCTTT
TRBV30	TRBD1	.	TRBJ1-1	CAFRQGASTEAFF	TGTGCCTTTCGACAGGGGGCGAGCACTGAAGCTTTCTTT
TRBV5-1	.	.	TRBJ2-6	CASSLGQYSGANVLTF	TGCGCCAGCAGCTTGGGACAGTACTCTGGGGCCAACGTCCTGACTTTC
TRBV7-9	TRBD1	.	TRBJ1-1	CASTGQENTEAFF	TGTGCCAGTACCGGACAGGAGAACACTGAAGCTTTCTTT
TRBV28	.	.	TRBJ1-1	CASSFSGGGTEAFF	TGTGCCAGCAGTTTCAGTGGCGGGGGGACTGAAGCTTTCTTT
TRBV2	.	.	TRBJ1-2	CASSEGREYGYTF	TGTGCCAGCAGTGAAGGGCGGGAGTATGGCTACACCTTC
TRBV4-1	.	.	TRBJ1-5	CASSFSTTGQPQHF	TGCGCCAGCAGCTTTTCCACTACGGGACAGCCCCAGCATTTT
TRBV19	.	.	TRBJ1-2	CASSFLQGSGYTF	TGTGCCAGTAGTTTCCTCCAGGGGTCGGGCTACACCTTC
TRBV11-2	.	.	TRBJ1-1	CASSQPLTGPEAFF	TGTGCCAGCAGCCAACCGTTGACAGGCCCTGAAGCTTTCTTT
TRBV6-5	TRBD1	.	TRBJ1-1	CASSRGQGSTEAFF	TGTGCCAGCAGCCGAGGACAGGGGAGCACTGAAGCTTTCTTT
TRBV7-8	.	few	TRBJ2-7	CASSLEAGQSYEQYF	TGTGCCAGCAGCTTAGAAGCGGGACAATCCTACGAGCAGTACTTC
TRBV6-5	TRBD1	.	TRBJ2-7	CASSHDRGDFYEQYF	TGTGCCAGCAGCCACGACAGGGGGGACTTCTACGAGCAGTACTTC
TRBV25-1	TRBD1	few	TRBJ2-7	CASSESVGTGVYEQYF	TGTGCCAGCAGTGAATCAGTCGGGACAGGGGTCTACGAGCAGTACTTC
TRBV11-3	.	.	TRBJ2-3	CASSPRGGGTDTQYF	TGTGCCAGCAGCCCCCGGGGAGGCGGCACAGATACGCAGTATTTT
TRBV18	TRBD1	once	TRBJ1-2	CASSINSGTGLSGYTF	TGTGCCAGCTCAATTAATTCCGGGACAGGCCTCTCGGGCTACACCTTC
TRBV2	TRBD1	.	TRBJ2-2	CASSPGQGRSTGELFF	TGTGCCAGCAGTCCTGGACAGGGGCGCAGCACCGGGGAGCTGTTTTTT
TRBV2	.	.	TRBJ2-1	CASSEAGPRGQFF	TGTGCCAGCAGTGAAGCGGGGCCTAGGGGTCAATTCTTC
TRBV9	.	.	TRBJ1-4	CASSVGGRGTNEKLFF	TGTGCCAGCAGCGTAGGAGGGAGAGGGACTAATGAAAAACTGTTTTTT
TRBV19	.	.	TRBJ1-1	CASNNRADTEAFF	TGTGCCAGTAATAACAGGGCGGACACTGAAGCTTTCTTT
TRBV2	.	.	TRBJ1-5	CASSWTAVNSNQPQHF	TGTGCCAGCAGCTGGACAGCTGTGAATAGCAATCAGCCCCAGCATTTT
TRBV25-1	.	.	TRBJ2-5	CASSEWQMETQYF	TGTGCCAGCAGTGAATGGCAGATGGAGACCCAGTACTTC
TRBV6-4	.	.	TRBJ1-2	CASSPTGHYGYTF	TGTGCCAGCAGTCCAACAGGGCACTATGGCTACACCTTC
TRBV5-1	.	.	TRBJ2-7	CASSLAAEFSSYEQYF	TGCGCCAGCAGCTTGGCCGCGGAGTTCAGCTCCTACGAGCAGTACTTC
TRBV19	.	.	TRBJ2-7	CASSIGGGAYEQYF	TGTGCCAGTAGTATTGGGGGGGGCGCCTACGAGCAGTACTTC
TRBV23-1	.	.	TRBJ2-7	CASSQAGTRGLEQYF	TGCGCCAGCAGTCAAGCCGGGACTAGGGGGCTCGAGCAGTACTTC
TRBV5-4	TRBD1	.	TRBJ1-1	CASSLGGTVNTEAFF	TGTGCCAGCAGCTTGGGAGGGACAGTAAACACTGAAGCTTTCTTT
TRBV28	.	.	TRBJ1-4	CASTPRGGGEKLFF	TGTGCCAGCACCCCTCGTGGGGGCGGTGAAAAACTGTTTTTT
TRBV11-2	TRBD2	once	TRBJ2-7	CASSRTPAGDEQYF	TGTGCCAGCAGCCGTACACCGGCGGGGGACGAGCAGTACTTC
TRBV4-1	TRBD1	.	TRBJ2-7	CASSGEGTGGNEQYF	TGCGCCAGCAGCGGAGAGGGGACAGGGGGGAACGAGCAGTACTTC
TRBV11-2	TRBD1	.	TRBJ2-7	CASSLVRGSYEQYF	TGTGCCAGCAGCTTAGTCAGGGGGTCCTACGAGCAGTACTTC
TRBV30	.	.	TRBJ2-5	CAWLRGTETQYF	TGTGCCTGGCTTCGGGGAACGGAGACCCAGTACTTC
TRBV7-8	.	once	TRBJ2-7	CASSPLVGALYEQYF	TGTGCCAGCAGCCCCCTCGTGGGAGCTCTCTACGAGCAGTACTTC
TRBV15	.	.	TRBJ2-3	CATSRGESSSTDTQYF	TGTGCCACCAGCAGAGGGGAGAGCTCTAGCACAGATACGCAGTATTTT
TRBV6-5	.	.	TRBJ1-1	CASSNYEKQAFF	TGTGCCAGCAGCAACTACGAGAAGCAAGCTTTCTTT
TRBV6-5	.	.	TRBJ1-5	CASSRFRGSNQPQHF	TGTGCCAGCAGTAGATTCAGGGGAAGCAATCAGCCCCAGCATTTT
TRBV13	TRBD1	.	TRBJ2-3	CASSGQGGTDTQYF	TGTGCCAGCAGCGGACAGGGAGGCACAGATACGCAGTATTTT
TRBV27	.	.	TRBJ2-3	CASSSGHSQYF	TGTGCCAGCAGTTCGGGACATTCGCAGTATTTT
TRBV5-4	TRBD1	.	TRBJ2-1	CASSDDRGILREQFF	TGTGCCAGCAGCGACGACAGGGGAATTCTCCGAGAGCAGTTCTTC
TRBV7-6	.	.	TRBJ1-3	CASRAGGFGNTIYF	TGTGCCAGCAGGGCGGGGGGTTTCGGAAACACCATATATTTT
TRBV5-1	TRBD1	.	TRBJ1-1	CASSIRQGSAEAFF	TGCGCCAGCAGCATAAGACAGGGGAGCGCTGAAGCTTTCTTT
TRBV2	.	.	TRBJ1-3	CASSEEGTPNTIYF	TGTGCCAGCAGTGAAGAAGGGACACCAAACACCATATATTTT
TRBV5-1	TRBD2	.	TRBJ2-3	CASSLELAGADTQYF	TGCGCCAGCAGCTTGGAACTAGCGGGCGCAGATACGCAGTATTTT
TRBV6-5	.	.	TRBJ1-3	CASRPGPLLTIYF	TGTGCCAGCAGGCCAGGGCCTTTGCTCACCATATATTTT